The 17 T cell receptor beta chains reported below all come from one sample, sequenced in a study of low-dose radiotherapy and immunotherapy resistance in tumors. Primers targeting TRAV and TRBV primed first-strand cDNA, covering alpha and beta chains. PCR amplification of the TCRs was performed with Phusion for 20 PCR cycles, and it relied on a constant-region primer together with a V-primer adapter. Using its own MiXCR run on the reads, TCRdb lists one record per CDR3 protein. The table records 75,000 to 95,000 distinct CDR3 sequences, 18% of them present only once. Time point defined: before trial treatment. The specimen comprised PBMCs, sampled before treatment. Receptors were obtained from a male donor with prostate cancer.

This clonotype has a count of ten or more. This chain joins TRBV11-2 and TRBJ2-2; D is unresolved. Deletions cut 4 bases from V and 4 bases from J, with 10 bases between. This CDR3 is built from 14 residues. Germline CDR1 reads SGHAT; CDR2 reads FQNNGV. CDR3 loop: CASSSQTVTGELFF. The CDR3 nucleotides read TGTGCCAGCAGCTCGCAAACAGTCACCGGGGAGCTGTTTTTT.

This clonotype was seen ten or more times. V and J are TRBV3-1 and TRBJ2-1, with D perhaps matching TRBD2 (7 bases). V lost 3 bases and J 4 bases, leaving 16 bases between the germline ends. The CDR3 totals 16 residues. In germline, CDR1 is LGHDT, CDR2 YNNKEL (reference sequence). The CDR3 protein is CASSQERGAGYNEQFF. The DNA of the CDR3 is TGTGCCAGCAGCCAGGAACGGGGGGCGGGGTACAATGAGCAGTTCTTC.

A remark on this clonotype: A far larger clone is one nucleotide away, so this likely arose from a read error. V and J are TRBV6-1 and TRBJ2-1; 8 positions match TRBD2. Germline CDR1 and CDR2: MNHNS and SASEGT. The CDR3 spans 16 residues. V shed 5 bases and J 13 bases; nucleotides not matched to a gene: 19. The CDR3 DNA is TGTGCCAGCAGTTATTCAGACCGTGCCGGGGGGGAGACCCAGTTCTTC. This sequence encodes CASSYSDRAGGETQFF.

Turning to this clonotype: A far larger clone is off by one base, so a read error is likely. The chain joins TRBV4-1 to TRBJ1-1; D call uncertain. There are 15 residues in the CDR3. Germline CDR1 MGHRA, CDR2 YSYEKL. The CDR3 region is CASSQGTYRAPEACF. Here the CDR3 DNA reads TGCGCCAGCAGCCAAGGGACCTATAGGGCGCCTGAAGCTTGCTTT.

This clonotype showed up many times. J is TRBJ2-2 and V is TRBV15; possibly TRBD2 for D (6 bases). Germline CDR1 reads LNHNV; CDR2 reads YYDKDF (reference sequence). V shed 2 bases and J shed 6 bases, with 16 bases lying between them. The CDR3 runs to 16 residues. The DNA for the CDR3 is TGTGCCACCAGCAGATGGACTACTGATGCCCCCGGGGAGCTGTTTTTT. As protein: CATSRWTTDAPGELFF.

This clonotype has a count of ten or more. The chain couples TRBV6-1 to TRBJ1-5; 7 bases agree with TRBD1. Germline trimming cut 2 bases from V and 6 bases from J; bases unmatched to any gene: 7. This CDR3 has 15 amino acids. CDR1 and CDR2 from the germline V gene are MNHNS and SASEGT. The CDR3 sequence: CASSERQGGGQPQHF. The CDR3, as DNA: TGTGCCAGCAGTGAACGACAGGGCGGAGGTCAGCCCCAGCATTTT.

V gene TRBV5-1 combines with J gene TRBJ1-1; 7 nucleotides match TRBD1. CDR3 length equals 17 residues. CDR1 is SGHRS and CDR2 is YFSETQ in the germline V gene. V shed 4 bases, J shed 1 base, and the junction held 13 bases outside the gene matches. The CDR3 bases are TGCGCCAGCAGCCTCGGATCCCGACAGGGTTCGAACACTGAAGCTTTCTTT. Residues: CASSLGSRQGSNTEAFF.

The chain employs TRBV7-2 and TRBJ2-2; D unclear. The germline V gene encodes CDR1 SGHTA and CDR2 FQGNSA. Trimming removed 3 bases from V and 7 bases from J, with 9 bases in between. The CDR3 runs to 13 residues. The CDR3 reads CASSFLRFGELFF. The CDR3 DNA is TGTGCCAGCAGCTTTCTCCGGTTCGGGGAGCTGTTTTTT.

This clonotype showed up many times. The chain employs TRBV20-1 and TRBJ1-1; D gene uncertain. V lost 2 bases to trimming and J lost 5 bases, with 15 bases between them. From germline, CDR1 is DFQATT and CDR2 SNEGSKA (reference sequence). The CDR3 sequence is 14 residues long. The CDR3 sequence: CSARTIRAGTEAFF. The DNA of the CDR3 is TGCAGTGCTAGAACGATAAGGGCCGGGACTGAAGCTTTCTTT.

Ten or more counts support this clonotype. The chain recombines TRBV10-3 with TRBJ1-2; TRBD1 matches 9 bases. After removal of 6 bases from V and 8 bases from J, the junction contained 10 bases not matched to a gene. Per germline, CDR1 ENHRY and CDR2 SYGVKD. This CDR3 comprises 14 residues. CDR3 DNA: TGTGCCATCAGAGACACAGGGGGCGCGACCGGCTACACCTTC. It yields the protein CAIRDTGGATGYTF.

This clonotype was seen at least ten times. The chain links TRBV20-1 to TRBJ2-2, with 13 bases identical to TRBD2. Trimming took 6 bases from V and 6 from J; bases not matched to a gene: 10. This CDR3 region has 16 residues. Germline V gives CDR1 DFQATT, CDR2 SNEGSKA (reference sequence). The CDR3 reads CSAWTSGRGLPGELFF. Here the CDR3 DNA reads TGCAGTGCCTGGACTAGCGGGAGAGGCCTCCCCGGGGAGCTGTTTTTT.

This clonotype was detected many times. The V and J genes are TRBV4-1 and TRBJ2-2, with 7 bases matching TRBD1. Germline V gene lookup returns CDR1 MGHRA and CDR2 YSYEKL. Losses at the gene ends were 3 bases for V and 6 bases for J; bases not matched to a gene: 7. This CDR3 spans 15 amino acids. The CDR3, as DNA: TGCGCCAGCAGCCAGGGGACAGTGGGGCCCGGGGAGCTGTTTTTT. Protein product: CASSQGTVGPGELFF.

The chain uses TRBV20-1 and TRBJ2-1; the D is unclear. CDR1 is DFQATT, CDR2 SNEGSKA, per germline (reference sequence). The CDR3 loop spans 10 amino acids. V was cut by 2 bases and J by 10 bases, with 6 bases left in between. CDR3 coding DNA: TGCAGTGCTAGAATCCGGGAGCAGTTCTTC. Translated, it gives CSARIREQFF.

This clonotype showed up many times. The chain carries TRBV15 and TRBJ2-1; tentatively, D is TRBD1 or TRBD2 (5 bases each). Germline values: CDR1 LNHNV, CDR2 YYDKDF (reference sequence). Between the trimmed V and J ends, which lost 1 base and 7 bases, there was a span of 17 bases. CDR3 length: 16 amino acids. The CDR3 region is CATSRAPGPDGNEQFF. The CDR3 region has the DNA TGTGCCACCAGCAGAGCCCCGGGACCAGACGGGAATGAGCAGTTCTTC. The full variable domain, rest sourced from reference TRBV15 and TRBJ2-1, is DAMVIQNPRYQVTQFGKPVTLSCSQTLNHNVMYWYQQKSSQAPKLLFHYYDKDFNNEADTPDNFQSRRPNTSFCFLDIRSPGLGDTAMYLCATSRAPGPDGNEQFFGPGTRLTVL.

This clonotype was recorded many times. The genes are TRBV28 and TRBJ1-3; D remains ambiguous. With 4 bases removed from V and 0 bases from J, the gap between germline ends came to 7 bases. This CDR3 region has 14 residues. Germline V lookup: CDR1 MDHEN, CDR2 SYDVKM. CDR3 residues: CASSSGISGNTIYF. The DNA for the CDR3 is TGTGCCAGCAGTTCGGGGATCTCTGGAAACACCATATATTTT.

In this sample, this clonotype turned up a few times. CDR3 nucleotide sequence: TGTGCCAGTAGTAATCTGGACAGGGGGTCTGACGAGCAGTACTTC. It specifies CASSNLDRGSDEQYF. The chain has TRBV19 and TRBJ2-7, with 10 positions matching TRBD1. The CDR3 totals 15 residues. Germline V gene data show CDR1 as LNHDA and CDR2 as SQIVND (reference sequence). V shed 4 bases, J shed 5 bases, and the junction held 8 bases outside the gene matches.

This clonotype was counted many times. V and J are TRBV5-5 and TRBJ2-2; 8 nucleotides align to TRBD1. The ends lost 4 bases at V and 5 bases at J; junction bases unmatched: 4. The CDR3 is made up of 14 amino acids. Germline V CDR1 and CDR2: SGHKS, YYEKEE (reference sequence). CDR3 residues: CASSRTGWTGELFF. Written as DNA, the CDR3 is TGTGCCAGCAGCCGGACAGGGTGGACCGGGGAGCTGTTTTTT.